These 30 T cell receptor beta chains were all obtained from the same sample, sequenced in a study of Graves' ophthalmopathy and Graves' hyperthyroidism. Using RNA transcripts, the TCR beta CDR3 regions were amplified. The authors performed first-round RT-PCR with HTBI primers and then a second-round multiplex PCR. TCRdb re-called the multiplex PCR reads through MiXCR, storing one row per CDR3 protein. The data contain about 1.2 million distinct CDR3 sequences, approximately 35% of them singletons. The sample taken for sequencing was peripheral blood or thyroid tissue (not recorded which). The receptors derive from an adult man with Graves' hyperthyroidism.

This clonotype has a count of ten or more. As DNA, the CDR3 is TGCGCCAGCAGCCAAGACGGCTCCATGGACAATTCACCCCTCCACTTT. Residues: CASSQDGSMDNSPLHF. V is TRBV4-3 and J is TRBJ1-6, with D uncertain. V gave up 0 bases and J gave up 7 bases, with 13 bases separating them. Germline V gene lookup returns CDR1 LGHNA and CDR2 YSLEER. The CDR3 is 16 residues long.

This clonotype was observed at least ten times. The chain recombines TRBV12-3 or TRBV12-4 with TRBJ1-4; TRBD1 matches at 7 bases. This CDR3 region has 14 residues. The junction had 15 bases not matched to a gene; V was cut back by 6 bases and J by 14 bases. The CDR3 here is CASSWRDSPRDLFF. DNA for the CDR3: TGTGCCAGCAGCTGGCGGGACAGCCCGCGGGACCTGTTTTTT.

Many counts were recorded for this clonotype. The rearrangement links TRBV24-1 to TRBJ1-2; 8 nucleotides align to TRBD1. The germline V gene has CDR1 KGHDR and CDR2 SFDVKD. Trimming took 4 bases from V and 4 from J; bases not matched to a gene: 7. This CDR3 is 15 amino acids long. The chain's CDR3 is CATSEVQGGIYGYTF. The CDR3 nucleotides read TGTGCCACCAGTGAGGTACAGGGGGGTATCTATGGCTACACCTTC.

V is TRBV25-1 and J is TRBJ2-7, with D perhaps TRBD1 (5 bases). The V and J ends lost 7 bases and 3 bases respectively, with 16 bases between them. The CDR3 has 14 residues. The V gene's germline CDR1 is MGHDK and CDR2 SYGVNS. The CDR3 sequence: CASTDGSGRYEQYF. Written as DNA, the CDR3 is TGTGCCAGCACTGATGGTTCAGGGCGCTACGAGCAGTACTTC.

On this clonotype: A read error is possible here, since a much larger clone lies one base away. The chain employs TRBV12-3 or TRBV12-4 and TRBJ1-1, with a tentative D call TRBD1 (5 bases). V was pared by 6 bases and J by 4 bases, with 18 bases between. CDR3 length equals 15 residues. The CDR3 DNA follows: TGTGCCAGCAGCCAAAACCCAGGGTTGGCCACTGAAGCTTTCTTT. It translates to CASSQNPGLATEAFF.

In its sample, this clonotype was seen once. J is TRBJ2-3 and V is TRBV7-9; D is possibly TRBD2 (5 bases). V dropped 0 bases and J dropped 4 bases, with 11 bases sitting between them. CDR1 is SEHNR and CDR2 is FQNEAQ in the germline V gene (reference sequence). The CDR3 extends over 15 amino acids. The CDR3 is CASSLASRGSDTQYF. The CDR3 nucleotides are TGTGCCAGCAGCTTAGCGTCTCGGGGATCAGATACGCAGTATTTT.

The sample holds one count of this clonotype. This chain joins TRBV7-2 and TRBJ2-5; D unclear. V lost 6 bases, J lost 6 bases, and 17 bases lay in between. The CDR3 spans 14 residues. CDR1 is SGHTA, CDR2 FQGNSA, per germline. For the CDR3, the DNA is TGTGCCAGCAGTTTCCCACCACTGTTTCAGACCCAGTACTTC. This codes for CASSFPPLFQTQYF. Filled out from reference TRBV7-2 and TRBJ2-5, the complete variable domain reads GAGVSQSPSNKVTEKGKDVELRCDPISGHTALYWYRQSLGQGLEFLIYFQGNSAPDKSGLPSDRFSAERTGGSVSTLTIQRTQQEDSAVYLCASSFPPLFQTQYFGPGTRLLVL.

Many counts were recorded for this clonotype. This chain uses TRBV2 with TRBJ2-7; D is unclear. The CDR3 loop spans 11 amino acids. The V gene's germline CDR1 is SNHLY and CDR2 FYNNEI. Between the trimmed V and J ends, which lost 2 bases and 5 bases, there was a span of 4 bases. CDR3 in DNA: TGTGCCAGCAGTGAACAGCACGAGCAGTACTTC. It yields the protein CASSEQHEQYF.

This clonotype occurred a few times. This chain uses TRBV5-1 with TRBJ1-1; D unclear. Deletions cut 5 bases from V and 4 bases from J, with 15 bases between. The CDR3 loop spans 14 amino acids. CDR1 and CDR2 from the germline V gene are SGHRS and YFSETQ. The CDR3 is CASSWPEKRTEAFF. CDR3 sequence (DNA): TGCGCCAGCAGTTGGCCTGAGAAACGCACTGAAGCTTTCTTT.

This clonotype occurred many times. V gene TRBV12-3 or TRBV12-4 combines with J gene TRBJ2-7, with 9 bases identical to TRBD1. The CDR3 consists of 13 residues. Trimming at V came to 4 bases and at J to 6 bases, leaving 4 bases not matched to a gene. CDR3: CASSWTGAVEQYF. The CDR3 bases are TGTGCCAGCAGTTGGACAGGGGCAGTCGAGCAGTACTTC.

V gene TRBV10-3 combines with J gene TRBJ2-5, with D possibly called TRBD1 or TRBD2 (5 bases each). This CDR3 is 14 amino acids long. Trimming left V 6 bases short and J 2 bases short, with 13 bases between. Looked up from germline, CDR1 is ENHRY and CDR2 is SYGVKD. In nucleotides, the CDR3 is TGTGCCATCAGGAGCACAGAGGGGCAAGAGACCCAGTACTTC. It is translated as CAIRSTEGQETQYF.

This clonotype came up many times. This chain joins TRBV7-9 and TRBJ2-7, with 12 bases identical to TRBD2. Trimming removed 2 bases from V and 6 bases from J; junction bases left unmatched: 8. The CDR3 runs to 16 residues. Per germline, CDR1 SEHNR and CDR2 FQNEAQ (reference sequence). CDR3 loop: CASSLRSSGREREQYF. For the CDR3, the DNA is TGTGCCAGCAGCTTAAGATCTAGCGGGAGGGAGCGCGAGCAGTACTTC.

At least ten counts were recorded for this clonotype. J is TRBJ1-1 and V is TRBV29-1; D perhaps matches TRBD1 (6 bases). Germline V gene lookup returns CDR1 SQVTM and CDR2 ANQGSEA. CDR3 length: 13 residues. The ends were cut back, 6 bases at V and 2 bases at J, with 13 bases in the middle. The CDR3 spells CSVEQGINTEAFF. CDR3 sequence (DNA): TGCAGCGTCGAACAGGGAATTAACACTGAAGCTTTCTTT. Supplemented by reference TRBV29-1 and TRBJ1-1, the full variable domain reads SAVISQKPSRDICQRGTSLTIQCQVDSQVTMMFWYRQQPGQSLTLIATANQGSEATYESGFVIDKFPISRPNLTFSTLTVSNMSPEDSSIYLCSVEQGINTEAFFGQGTRLTVV.

This clonotype was seen more than once but under ten times. J is TRBJ1-2 and V is TRBV5-8, with no clear D. The ends were cut back, 1 base at V and 4 bases at J, with 8 bases in the middle. Germline CDR1 reads SGHTS; CDR2 reads YDEGEE. CDR3 length equals 13 residues. The CDR3 nucleotides read TGTGCCAGCAGCTTGAGCAGTTCCTATGGCTACACCTTC. It is translated as CASSLSSSYGYTF.

This clonotype was seen ten or more times. The chain carries TRBV15 and TRBJ1-3; D gene ambiguous. Germline V gene sequence: CDR1 LNHNV, CDR2 YYDKDF (reference sequence). This CDR3 contains 14 residues. The germline V and J ends were trimmed by 3 bases and 4 bases, with 10 bases remaining between them. CDR3 sequence: CATSSMAGGNTIYF. The CDR3 nucleotides are TGTGCCACCAGCAGCATGGCGGGGGGAAACACCATATATTTT. The whole variable domain, remainder taken from reference TRBV15 and TRBJ1-3, is DAMVIQNPRYQVTQFGKPVTLSCSQTLNHNVMYWYQQKSSQAPKLLFHYYDKDFNNEADTPDNFQSRRPNTSFCFLDIRSPGLGDTAMYLCATSSMAGGNTIYFGEGSWLTVV.

This clonotype was counted at least ten times. The CDR3 is CSAVRAPGATGELFF. The CDR3 nucleotides read TGCAGTGCCGTCAGGGCACCGGGGGCTACCGGGGAGCTGTTTTTT. This sequence joins TRBV20-1 and TRBJ2-2; either TRBD1 or TRBD2 may fit D (6 bases each). CDR1 is DFQATT and CDR2 is SNEGSKA in the germline V gene (reference sequence). This CDR3 has 15 residues. The ends were cut back, 6 bases at V and 5 bases at J, with 19 bases in the middle.

This clonotype was recorded many times. This chain joins TRBV11-2 and TRBJ2-2; a weak D match, TRBD1 (6 bases). The CDR3 has 13 residues. V dropped 8 bases and J dropped 3 bases, with 10 bases sitting between them. Germline V gene sequence: CDR1 SGHAT, CDR2 FQNNGV. CDR3 region: CASRYRDTGELFF. For the CDR3, the DNA is TGTGCCAGCCGATACAGGGACACCGGGGAGCTGTTTTTT. Using reference TRBV11-2 and TRBJ2-2 for the parts outside the CDR3, the full variable domain is EAGVAQSPRYKIIEKRQSVAFWCNPISGHATLYWYQQILGQGPKLLIQFQNNGVVDDSQLPKDRFSAERLKGVDSTLKIQPAKLEDSAVYLCASRYRDTGELFFGEGSRLTVL.

This clonotype was seen only once. The CDR3 DNA sequence: TGTGCCAGCAGCTCTAACAGGGATGGCACTGAAGCTTTCTTT. It codes for CASSSNRDGTEAFF. V is TRBV7-9 and J is TRBJ1-1, with D possibly TRBD1 on 6 matching bases. The CDR3 runs 14 residues. The ends were cut back, 4 bases at V and 4 bases at J, with 13 bases in the middle. Germline V gives CDR1 SEHNR, CDR2 FQNEAQ (reference sequence).

This clonotype was seen a single time. The V and J genes are TRBV4-2 and TRBJ1-1, with D possibly TRBD1 on 5 matching bases. V was trimmed by 8 bases and J by 2 bases, leaving 18 bases between them. Germline V gene lookup returns CDR1 LGHNA and CDR2 YNFKEQ. CDR3 length: 15 residues. The CDR3 DNA is TGTGCCAGCGGCCCTATGAGGGGAGGAAACACTGAAGCTTTCTTT. It is translated as CASGPMRGGNTEAFF.

The table lists this clonotype with many counts. J is TRBJ2-7 and V is TRBV15, with 14 bases lining up with TRBD2. The CDR3 has 15 residues. The germline CDR1 and CDR2 sequences are LNHNV and YYDKDF (reference sequence). V lost 5 bases and J lost 4; bases outside the gene matches: 4. DNA for the CDR3: TGTGCCACCAGCGGCGGGACTAGCGGGAGTTACGAGCAGTACTTC. The encoded protein is CATSGGTSGSYEQYF.

This clonotype was detected ten times or more. This sequence joins TRBV12-3 or TRBV12-4 and TRBJ2-5, with TRBD2 identical over 9 bases. The V and J ends lost 7 bases and 1 base, in that order; junction bases with no gene match: 4. This CDR3 has 14 residues. This CDR3 is CASKHSGSQETQYF. The CDR3 DNA follows: TGTGCCAGCAAACATAGCGGGAGCCAAGAGACCCAGTACTTC.

This clonotype was picked up many times. This sequence joins TRBV7-9 and TRBJ2-5; possibly TRBD2 for D (6 bases). Trimming pared 1 base from V and 2 bases from J, leaving 11 bases between. This CDR3 comprises 15 residues. Looked up from germline, CDR1 is SEHNR and CDR2 is FQNEAQ (reference sequence). This CDR3 reads CASSLGTGTQETQYF. The CDR3 nucleotides are TGTGCCAGCAGCTTAGGGACGGGGACTCAAGAGACCCAGTACTTC. The full variable domain, rest sourced from reference TRBV7-9 and TRBJ2-5, is DTGVSQNPRHKITKRGQNVTFRCDPISEHNRLYWYRQTLGQGPEFLTYFQNEAQLEKSRLLSDRFSAERPKGSFSTLEIQRTEQGDSAMYLCASSLGTGTQETQYFGPGTRLLVL.

The table lists this clonotype with many counts. The V and J genes are TRBV2 and TRBJ1-1, with D unresolved. The CDR3 spans 17 residues. V was trimmed by 6 bases and J by 0 bases, leaving 20 bases between them. Germline V gene data show CDR1 as SNHLY and CDR2 as FYNNEI. CDR3 region: CASRVGLGKLMNTEAFF. The CDR3 bases are TGTGCCAGCAGGGTTGGGTTGGGAAAACTTATGAACACTGAAGCTTTCTTT.

The gene calls are TRBV25-1 and TRBJ2-2; the D call may be TRBD1 or TRBD2 (5 bases each). CDR1 MGHDK and CDR2 SYGVNS come from the germline V gene. V was clipped by 8 bases and J by 4 bases, with 14 bases between them. The CDR3 has 14 amino acids. The CDR3 DNA sequence: TGTGCCAGCGTAGGGGACCGTGTCACCGGGGAGCTGTTTTTT. This translates into CASVGDRVTGELFF.

V usage is TRBV4-1 and J usage is TRBJ1-5; maybe TRBD1 (6 bases). The CDR3 extends over 18 amino acids. The germline V gene has CDR1 MGHRA and CDR2 YSYEKL. The V gene lost 1 base and the J gene lost 5 bases, with 21 bases spanning the gap. This CDR3 reads CASSQVGVRGTFDQPQHF. The CDR3 coding sequence is TGCGCCAGCAGCCAAGTCGGGGTGAGGGGGACTTTTGATCAGCCCCAGCATTTT.

Turning to this clonotype: Germline is not matched at one junction end, which may reflect a read error. V usage is TRBV7-2 and J usage is TRBJ1-2, with D possibly being TRBD1 (6 bases). The CDR3 totals 11 residues. Germline V gene sequence: CDR1 SGHTA, CDR2 FQGNSA. CDR3 DNA: TGTGCCAGCAGCACCGACAACGGGACACCATTC. Its translation: CASSTDNGTPF.

V gene TRBV20-1 combines with J gene TRBJ2-5; TRBD1 or TRBD2 may be the D gene (5 bases each). The CDR3 has 14 residues. V was shortened by 4 bases and J by 1 base, with 13 bases between the two germline ends. Germline CDR1 and CDR2: DFQATT and SNEGSKA (reference sequence). This CDR3 reads CSATGARTQETQYF. The CDR3 nucleotides are TGCAGTGCTACCGGGGCCCGGACCCAAGAGACCCAGTACTTC.

At least ten counts were recorded for this clonotype. The V gene is TRBV19, the J gene TRBJ2-6; D is perhaps TRBD1 (5 bases). V lost 10 bases, J lost 0 bases, and 13 bases lay in between. This CDR3 has 15 amino acids. Germline assignment: CDR1 LNHDA and CDR2 SQIVND (reference sequence). The CDR3 DNA is TGTGCCACGAAACAGGTTGCCTCTGGGGCCAACGTCCTGACTTTC. Translated: CATKQVASGANVLTF.

At least ten counts were recorded for this clonotype. The DNA for the CDR3 is TGTGCCAGCAAACTAGCGGGAGTTGCATTCGGCCAAGAGACCCAGTACTTC. As protein: CASKLAGVAFGQETQYF. The rearrangement links TRBV2 to TRBJ2-5; 11 bases are a match to TRBD2. J was trimmed by 1 base and V by 7 bases; bases with no gene match: 11. Germline V gene data show CDR1 as SNHLY and CDR2 as FYNNEI. This CDR3 spans 17 amino acids.

This clonotype was seen a single time. Just one base apart from a much larger clone, this may be a read error. This sequence joins TRBV2 and TRBJ2-6; D not certain. The germline V gene has CDR1 SNHLY and CDR2 FYNNEI. V lost 4 bases, J lost 4 bases, and 11 bases lay in between. This CDR3 spans 15 amino acids. The DNA of the CDR3 is TGTGCCAGCAGTGCCCTGACTTCGGGGGCCAACGTCCTGACTTTC. Its protein product is CASSALTSGANVLTF.